One TCR beta chain is described in this entry. The protocol was immunoSEQ multiplex PCR, while the TCRdb copy is restricted to in-frame clones and leaves out a portion. The sample lists over 5,500 clones; approximately 80% were seen once. This specimen comes from a study of PD-1 and CTLA-4 blockade in melanoma. Trimming took 3 bases from V and 3 from J, leaving 7 bases between them. The CDR3 loop spans 13 amino acids. Germline CDR1 SGHRS, CDR2 YFSETQ. The specimen comprised CD8+ T cells from peripheral blood, sampled before anti-PD-1 treatment. This sequence originates from a human donor with melanoma. The chain has TRBV5-1 and TRBJ2-1; weak D call: TRBD1 (5 bases). CDR3 protein: CASSSDNYNEQFF. CDR3 DNA: TGCGCCAGCAGCTCGGACAACTACAATGAGCAGTTCTTC.